This is a list of T cell receptor beta chains from one sample in a study of blood T cell repertoires in COVID-19. Generated by immunoSEQ multiplex PCR, the TCRdb table keeps only in-frame clones and is missing some. The sample records roughly 200,000 clones, about nine tenths being singletons. The source material was peripheral blood. The receptors originated from a man older than 75 with acute or convalescent COVID-19. Both conserved end residues are part of each CDR3. The D gene is left open where the match is weak. Size is omitted from some rows. Given values are once, few, many or a class for expanded clones.

clone size: NA
V gene: TRBV6-4
J gene: TRBJ2-1
D gene: NA
CDR3 protein: CASSEGAGYGEQFF
CDR3 DNA: TGTGCCAGCAGTGAAGGGGCGGGATACGGTGAGCAGTTCTTC

clone size: NA
V gene: TRBV27
J gene: TRBJ2-3
D gene: NA
CDR3 protein: CASNTQGTQYF
CDR3 DNA: TGTGCCAGCAACACCCAGGGGACGCAGTATTTT

clone size: NA
V gene: TRBV6-5
J gene: TRBJ1-2
D gene: NA
CDR3 protein: CASSNRAGYGYTF
CDR3 DNA: TGTGCCAGCAGCAACCGGGCGGGATATGGCTACACCTTC

clone size: NA
V gene: TRBV10-2
J gene: TRBJ1-4
D gene: TRBD1
CDR3 protein: CASSQWTGEEKLFF
CDR3 DNA: TGCGCCAGCAGTCAATGGACAGGGGAGGAAAAACTGTTTTTT

clone size: NA
V gene: TRBV7-2
J gene: TRBJ1-3
D gene: NA
CDR3 protein: CASSLGQGSYSGNTIYF
CDR3 DNA: TGTGCCAGCAGCTTGGGCCAGGGGTCCTATTCTGGAAACACCATATATTTT

clone size: NA
V gene: TRBV3-1/TRBV3-2
J gene: TRBJ2-2
D gene: TRBD2
CDR3 protein: CASRKQPGHVPGLAGATGELFF
CDR3 DNA: TGTGCCAGCAGGAAACAGCCGGGTCACGTCCCGGGACTAGCGGGAGCAACCGGGGAGCTGTTTTTT

clone size: once
V gene: TRBV7-2
J gene: TRBJ2-1
D gene: TRBD2
CDR3 protein: CASSLRTSGGSYNEQFF
CDR3 DNA: TGTGCCAGCAGCTTAAGGACTAGCGGGGGATCCTACAATGAGCAGTTCTTC

clone size: NA
V gene: TRBV5-1
J gene: TRBJ2-3
D gene: TRBD2
CDR3 protein: CASRTSGSTDTQYF
CDR3 DNA: TGCGCCAGCAGGACTAGCGGCAGCACAGATACGCAGTATTTT

clone size: NA
V gene: TRBV24-1
J gene: TRBJ2-5
D gene: TRBD1
CDR3 protein: CATSDFGTAGETQYF
CDR3 DNA: TGTGCCACCAGTGATTTCGGGACAGCTGGGGAGACCCAGTACTTC

clone size: NA
V gene: TRBV5-1
J gene: TRBJ2-3
D gene: NA
CDR3 protein: CASSLVFSGDTQYF
CDR3 DNA: TGCGCCAGCAGCTTGGTCTTCTCAGGAGATACGCAGTATTTT

clone size: NA
V gene: TRBV19
J gene: TRBJ2-7
D gene: TRBD2
CDR3 protein: CASGTSGRNEQYF
CDR3 DNA: TGTGCCAGCGGGACTAGCGGGAGAAACGAGCAGTACTTC

clone size: NA
V gene: TRBV10-3
J gene: TRBJ2-1
D gene: TRBD2
CDR3 protein: CAISEGVGSGSVEQFF
CDR3 DNA: TGTGCCATCAGTGAAGGGGTAGGTAGCGGGTCGGTTGAGCAGTTCTTC

clone size: NA
V gene: TRBV5-1
J gene: TRBJ2-2
D gene: NA
CDR3 protein: CASSLGQLVAGELFF
CDR3 DNA: TGCGCCAGCAGCTTAGGACAGCTTGTCGCCGGGGAGCTGTTTTTT

clone size: once
V gene: TRBV6-5
J gene: TRBJ1-2
D gene: TRBD1
CDR3 protein: CASRTNLGTGNGYTF
CDR3 DNA: TGTGCCAGCAGGACGAATCTCGGGACAGGGAACGGCTACACCTTC

clone size: NA
V gene: TRBV7-9
J gene: TRBJ1-1
D gene: TRBD1
CDR3 protein: CASSFPGTARLENTEAFF
CDR3 DNA: TGTGCCAGCAGCTTCCCCGGGACAGCTAGACTCGAGAACACTGAAGCTTTCTTT

clone size: NA
V gene: TRBV7-9
J gene: TRBJ1-3
D gene: NA
CDR3 protein: CASSFGSGRGYNTIYF
CDR3 DNA: NA

clone size: few
V gene: TRBV7-6
J gene: TRBJ2-1
D gene: TRBD2
CDR3 protein: CASSIPGLAGVEQFF
CDR3 DNA: TGTGCCAGCAGCATTCCGGGACTAGCGGGAGTAGAGCAGTTCTTC

clone size: NA
V gene: TRBV7-2
J gene: TRBJ2-1
D gene: TRBD2
CDR3 protein: CASSLEPSGSAKQFF
CDR3 DNA: TGTGCCAGCAGCTTAGAGCCTAGCGGGAGTGCCAAGCAGTTCTTC

clone size: NA
V gene: TRBV14
J gene: TRBJ2-2
D gene: NA
CDR3 protein: CASSQVWPGELFF
CDR3 DNA: TGTGCCAGCAGCCAAGTGTGGCCCGGGGAGCTGTTTTTT

clone size: NA
V gene: TRBV18
J gene: TRBJ1-2
D gene: NA
CDR3 protein: CASSPTQAGYGYTF
CDR3 DNA: TGTGCCAGCTCACCAACACAGGCTGGGTATGGCTACACCTTC

clone size: few
V gene: TRBV11-3
J gene: TRBJ2-6
D gene: NA
CDR3 protein: CASTSVGQAFSGANVLTF
CDR3 DNA: TGTGCCAGCACCTCTGTGGGGCAGGCTTTCTCTGGGGCCAACGTCCTGACTTTC

clone size: NA
V gene: TRBV7-2
J gene: TRBJ1-3
D gene: NA
CDR3 protein: CASSSDINSGNTIYF
CDR3 DNA: TGTGCCAGCAGCTCGGACATCAACTCTGGAAACACCATATATTTT

clone size: NA
V gene: TRBV5-4
J gene: TRBJ1-1
D gene: NA
CDR3 protein: CASSLTGGVNTEAFF
CDR3 DNA: TGTGCCAGCAGCTTAACGGGGGGGGTGAACACTGAAGCTTTCTTT

clone size: NA
V gene: TRBV28
J gene: TRBJ1-5
D gene: TRBD1
CDR3 protein: CASSLFSGTVINQPQHF
CDR3 DNA: TGTGCCAGCAGTTTATTCTCCGGGACAGTTATTAATCAGCCCCAGCATTTT

clone size: NA
V gene: TRBV30
J gene: TRBJ2-5
D gene: TRBD2
CDR3 protein: CAWTSGAQETQYF
CDR3 DNA: TGTGCCTGGACTAGCGGGGCCCAAGAGACCCAGTACTTC

clone size: NA
V gene: TRBV19
J gene: TRBJ1-1
D gene: TRBD1
CDR3 protein: CATKDRVNTEAFF
CDR3 DNA: TGTGCCACCAAGGACAGGGTGAACACTGAAGCTTTCTTT

clone size: NA
V gene: TRBV27
J gene: TRBJ2-2
D gene: TRBD1
CDR3 protein: CASSRDRVNTGELFF
CDR3 DNA: TGTGCCAGCAGTCGGGACAGGGTGAACACCGGGGAGCTGTTTTTT

clone size: NA
V gene: TRBV6-5
J gene: TRBJ2-3
D gene: NA
CDR3 protein: CASSPQGLGTDTQYF
CDR3 DNA: TGTGCCAGCAGCCCGCAGGGGTTGGGAACAGATACGCAGTATTTT

clone size: NA
V gene: TRBV7-2
J gene: TRBJ2-1
D gene: NA
CDR3 protein: CATNRDSYFNEQFF
CDR3 DNA: TGTGCCACCAACCGGGACTCCTACTTCAATGAGCAGTTCTTC

clone size: NA
V gene: TRBV3-1/TRBV3-2
J gene: TRBJ2-7
D gene: NA
CDR3 protein: CASSRASGGYEQYF
CDR3 DNA: TGTGCCAGCAGCCGCGCCTCCGGGGGTTACGAGCAGTACTTC

clone size: NA
V gene: TRBV5-1
J gene: TRBJ2-1
D gene: NA
CDR3 protein: CASYNYNEQFF
CDR3 DNA: TGCGCCAGCTACAATTACAATGAGCAGTTCTTC

clone size: NA
V gene: TRBV19
J gene: TRBJ2-5
D gene: TRBD1
CDR3 protein: CASKPTGVLETQYF
CDR3 DNA: TGTGCCAGTAAGCCGACAGGGGTCTTAGAGACCCAGTACTTC

clone size: once
V gene: TRBV2
J gene: TRBJ1-3
D gene: NA
CDR3 protein: CASSEARSSSGNTIYF
CDR3 DNA: TGTGCCAGCAGTGAAGCGCGTAGTAGCTCTGGAAACACCATATATTTT

clone size: NA
V gene: TRBV6-2/TRBV6-3
J gene: TRBJ2-1
D gene: TRBD1
CDR3 protein: CASSMYGTAYEQFF
CDR3 DNA: TGTGCCAGCAGCATGTACGGGACAGCTTATGAGCAGTTCTTC

clone size: NA
V gene: TRBV6-2/TRBV6-3
J gene: TRBJ2-1
D gene: NA
CDR3 protein: CASSYLNEQFF
CDR3 DNA: TGTGCCAGCAGTTACCTCAATGAGCAGTTCTTC

clone size: NA
V gene: TRBV18
J gene: TRBJ2-4
D gene: TRBD1
CDR3 protein: CASSPRQGPGAKNIQYF
CDR3 DNA: TGTGCCAGCTCACCAAGACAGGGCCCTGGGGCCAAAAACATTCAGTACTTC

clone size: NA
V gene: TRBV7-9
J gene: TRBJ1-5
D gene: NA
CDR3 protein: CASSLVAAGGDQPQHF
CDR3 DNA: TGTGCCAGCAGCTTAGTCGCGGCAGGCGGGGATCAGCCCCAGCATTTT

clone size: NA
V gene: TRBV11-3
J gene: TRBJ2-1
D gene: NA
CDR3 protein: CASSFDQGSNEQFF
CDR3 DNA: TGTGCCAGCAGCTTTGATCAGGGCTCGAATGAGCAGTTCTTC

clone size: NA
V gene: TRBV7-6
J gene: TRBJ2-1
D gene: NA
CDR3 protein: CASSLVGGSYNEQFF
CDR3 DNA: TGTGCCAGCAGCTTAGTGGGAGGCTCCTACAATGAGCAGTTCTTC

clone size: NA
V gene: TRBV7-9
J gene: TRBJ2-5
D gene: NA
CDR3 protein: CASSTVWAWETQYF
CDR3 DNA: TGTGCCAGCAGCACTGTATGGGCCTGGGAGACCCAGTACTTC

clone size: NA
V gene: TRBV6-1
J gene: TRBJ2-1
D gene: TRBD2
CDR3 protein: CASREAGADYNEQFF
CDR3 DNA: TGTGCCAGCAGGGAAGCGGGAGCTGACTACAATGAGCAGTTCTTC

clone size: once
V gene: TRBV19
J gene: TRBJ1-4
D gene: TRBD1
CDR3 protein: CASLGQGDEKLFF
CDR3 DNA: TGTGCCAGCTTGGGGCAGGGGGATGAAAAACTGTTTTTT

clone size: once
V gene: TRBV6-2/TRBV6-3
J gene: TRBJ1-1
D gene: NA
CDR3 protein: CASSYWGGQLFYTEAFF
CDR3 DNA: TGTGCCAGCAGTTACTGGGGGGGCCAACTTTTTTACACTGAAGCTTTCTTT

clone size: NA
V gene: TRBV28
J gene: TRBJ1-2
D gene: TRBD1
CDR3 protein: CASTLSRQGGYGYTF
CDR3 DNA: TGTGCCAGCACCTTGAGCCGACAGGGGGGCTATGGCTACACCTTC

clone size: NA
V gene: TRBV29-1
J gene: TRBJ2-7
D gene: TRBD1
CDR3 protein: CSATPGQGAYEQYF
CDR3 DNA: TGCAGCGCGACCCCGGGACAGGGAGCCTACGAGCAGTACTTC

clone size: NA
V gene: TRBV27
J gene: TRBJ2-2
D gene: NA
CDR3 protein: CATTLKLQGSRGELFF
CDR3 DNA: TGTGCCACCACCCTCAAATTACAGGGATCTAGGGGGGAGCTGTTTTTT

clone size: NA
V gene: TRBV2
J gene: TRBJ2-1
D gene: NA
CDR3 protein: CASNISSYNEQFF
CDR3 DNA: TGTGCCAGCAATATAAGTAGCTACAATGAGCAGTTCTTC

clone size: NA
V gene: TRBV6-6
J gene: TRBJ1-1
D gene: TRBD1
CDR3 protein: CASRTGAGEAFF
CDR3 DNA: TGTGCCAGCAGGACAGGGGCGGGAGAAGCTTTCTTT

clone size: NA
V gene: TRBV6-5
J gene: TRBJ1-2
D gene: TRBD1
CDR3 protein: CASTLTGSAYGYTF
CDR3 DNA: TGTGCCAGCACCCTGACAGGGTCAGCCTATGGCTACACCTTC

clone size: few
V gene: TRBV10-3
J gene: TRBJ1-1
D gene: TRBD1
CDR3 protein: CAIRGTGSFNTEAFF
CDR3 DNA: TGTGCCATCAGAGGGACAGGGTCTTTCAACACTGAAGCTTTCTTT

clone size: NA
V gene: TRBV5-6
J gene: TRBJ2-1
D gene: NA
CDR3 protein: CASNRDIDNEQFF
CDR3 DNA: TGTGCCAGCAACCGGGACATCGACAATGAGCAGTTCTTC

clone size: NA
V gene: TRBV27
J gene: TRBJ1-6
D gene: TRBD1
CDR3 protein: CASSRTGVNSPLHF
CDR3 DNA: TGTGCCAGCTCAAGGACAGGGGTTAATTCACCCCTCCACTTT

clone size: once
V gene: TRBV7-2
J gene: TRBJ2-7
D gene: NA
CDR3 protein: CASSFAPGRSSYEQYF
CDR3 DNA: TGTGCCAGCAGTTTTGCTCCAGGTAGAAGCTCCTACGAGCAGTACTTC

clone size: NA
V gene: TRBV28
J gene: TRBJ1-5
D gene: TRBD1
CDR3 protein: CASVRQGHSQPQHF
CDR3 DNA: TGTGCCAGCGTCCGACAGGGGCACAGTCAGCCCCAGCATTTT

clone size: NA
V gene: TRBV4-1
J gene: TRBJ1-4
D gene: TRBD1
CDR3 protein: CASSHAGTGGEKLFF
CDR3 DNA: TGCGCCAGCAGCCATGCCGGGACAGGGGGCGAAAAACTGTTTTTT

clone size: NA
V gene: TRBV18
J gene: TRBJ1-3
D gene: TRBD1
CDR3 protein: CASSSRTGGSLLGSGNTIYF
CDR3 DNA: TGTGCCAGCTCATCCCGGACAGGGGGAAGTTTGCTTGGTTCTGGAAACACCATATATTTT

clone size: NA
V gene: TRBV5-1
J gene: TRBJ2-7
D gene: TRBD1
CDR3 protein: CASSTLGDRDEQYF
CDR3 DNA: TGCGCCAGCAGCACCCTTGGGGACAGGGACGAGCAGTACTTC